The present T cell receptor (beta chain) was sequenced within a study of control samples from healthy donors and cancer patients (dated by TCRdb to between 2020 and 2021). Library preparation was by the immunoSEQ multiplex PCR assay. The clones in this table, taken by TCRdb from immuneACCESS, are in-frame only. Not every clone is retained; where verified, under half of the shortfall comes from an unresolved V gene, and the cause of the rest is unknown. Recorded for this sample are approximately 100,000 clones; more than 75% of them occurred a single time. The ten largest clones capture roughly 2.1% of the sample. Comment on this clone: The specificity of this receptor is unknown. No much larger clonotype is one base removed from it; base qualities were not supplied.

The CDR3 runs 12 amino acids, cysteine and phenylalanine included. Kept here is only the CDR3 DNA, which spans 36 bases and is read in frame from base 1. The junction carries 5 bases between V and J, which are trimmed by 3 bases and 4 bases respectively. Sequences SGHTA (CDR1) and FQGNSA (CDR2) are obtained from the germline V gene. The sequencing input was blood. The chain was built from TRBV7-2 and TRBJ2-3; no D gene can be assigned with confidence. This sequence originates from a middle-aged woman in good health. CDR3 sequence: CASSFWSDTQYF. The nucleotides are TGTGCCAGCAGCTTTTGGTCAGATACGCAGTATTTT.